This entry describes one TCR beta chain. What this receptor recognizes is not known. Qualities for individual bases were not recorded, and no much larger clone is one base off. The sample comes from a study of blood T cell repertoires in COVID-19 (dated by TCRdb to 2019 to 2021). Regarding the complete study: Collaborator samples came from the United States, Italy and Spain and covered acute and convalescent phases of COVID-19. The material from the prospective study consisted of cDNA or gDNA derived from T cells, B-cell-depleted T cells, or PBMCs. Samples were obtained from the ongoing ImmuneRACE study (first 160 participants) and from 1,254 subjects provided by 6 global collaborators. Deeply sampled blood TCRbeta repertoires from subjects exposed to, actively infected with, or recovered from COVID-19 were included in the dataset. Where HLA class I and class II types were available, the types were taken from metadata supplied by the sample provider, not from assay-based typing. A freely available public database, intended as a resource for researchers studying the immune response to SARS-CoV-2, is where the repertoires were released. Sample metadata almost always included a de-identified subject ID, COVID-19 status, age in years and sex. Study-level results and caveats: The amount of clinical and demographic metadata varied by source and participant and was provided uncurated.

The immunoSEQ Assay, a bias-controlled multiplex PCR, was used to amplify TCRbeta CDR3 regions from genomic DNA. In the authors' own workflow: Within the assay, amplification of reference gene primers was used to estimate how many nucleated cells each sample contained. To quantify the absolute abundance of each unique TCRbeta CDR3 rearrangement, sequence reads were collapsed and filtered. For each sample, productive Simpson clonality was calculated as the square root of Simpson's diversity index across productive rearrangements. TCRdb took this table from immuneACCESS and kept in-frame rearrangements with V and J called. Such tables lack part of the clones; where checked against another copy, unresolved V genes explain under half of the gap, and the rest is unexplained. The V and J calls and clone size were taken over from that table, and D and trimming were inferred from the DNA. The sample yields more than 95,000 clones; more than 65% were counted once. The ten largest make up about 2.2% of the sample.

Collaborating institutions collected whole blood in K2EDTA tubes following their own protocols. For TCRbeta analysis, collaborator samples were shipped as frozen whole blood, as isolated PBMCs, or as DNA extracted from either sample type. The CDR3 contains 14 residues, cysteine and phenylalanine counted. Only the CDR3 DNA is retained, 42 bases long and in frame from the first base. Trimming takes 5 bases from V and 8 bases from J, and the germline ends sit 18 bases apart. Reading the germline V gene (reference sequence) gives CDR1 LNHDA and CDR2 SQIVND. In this chain, TRBV19 is recombined with TRBJ1-1; tentative D gene TRBD1, with 5 bases matching. Sequenced sample: peripheral blood. This receptor was obtained from a woman aged 65 to 85 with acute or convalescent COVID-19. The bases are TGTGCCAGTAGTTTTTTTGCGGGGGATTTCGAAGCTTTCTTT. Protein translation: CASSFFAGDFEAFF.